The source of this T cell receptor (beta chain) is a study of T cells after posttransplantation cyclophosphamide. A marrow graft followed busulfan-fludarabine conditioning, with cyclophosphamide on days +3 and +4. The repertoire was sequenced with immunoSEQ multiplex PCR; TCRdb's copy has only in-frame clones and lacks some. The table lists about 7,000 clones, 92% of them singletons. There are 15 residues in the CDR3. The germline V gene encodes CDR1 MNHNY and CDR2 SVGAGI (reference sequence). The ends were cut back, 2 bases at V and 2 bases at J, with 10 bases in the middle. The sequences come from PBMCs, collected about 1,500 days after allogeneic stem cell transplant with posttransplant cyclophosphamide. This TCR was sampled from a female patient aged 50-59 years who received an allogeneic stem cell transplant from a related donor, was CMV-positive, and had no GVHD. Some T cells may have originated in the graft donor. This chain joins TRBV6-6 and TRBJ2-1; perhaps TRBD1 as D (6 bases). CDR3: CASSYAGTPYNEQFF. Here the CDR3 DNA reads TGTGCCAGCAGTTACGCCGGGACACCCTACAATGAGCAGTTCTTC.